Listed here are 19 T cell receptor beta chains from one sample, sequenced in a study of T cell responses to AZD1222 COVID-19 vaccine. Here immunoSEQ multiplex PCR was the method, and the copy in TCRdb shows in-frame clones only, minus some. Here the sample spans tens of thousands of clones, roughly nine tenths being singletons. The starting material was peripheral blood, obtained 28 days after the second AZD1222 dose. Source of these receptors: an adult who received the AZD1222 COVID-19 vaccine.

The V gene is TRBV3-1 (or the pseudogene TRBV3-2), the J gene TRBJ1-2, with D hard to call. CDR1 is LGHDT, CDR2 YNNKEL, per germline (reference sequence). V was pared by 3 bases and J by 7 bases, with 18 bases between. This CDR3 region has 15 residues. CDR3 sequence (DNA): TGTGCCAGCAGCCATAGCGCGGGTAAAAAGGGTGGCTACACCTTC. Translation gives CASSHSAGKKGGYTF.

This clone turned up a few times. The J gene is TRBJ1-1, the V gene TRBV18; D uncertain. The CDR3 runs to 15 residues. CDR1 KGHSH and CDR2 LQKENI come from the germline V gene. Between the trimmed V and J ends, which lost 0 bases and 1 base, there was a span of 9 bases. The CDR3 is CASSPPAGRNTEAFF. The CDR3 bases are TGTGCCAGCTCACCACCAGCGGGGAGGAACACTGAAGCTTTCTTT.

The genes are TRBV19 and TRBJ1-1; D is ambiguous. This CDR3 has 12 residues. Trimming stripped 6 bases from V and 1 base from J, with 6 bases between. Germline CDR1 and CDR2: LNHDA and SQIVND (reference sequence). The CDR3: CASREPNTEAFF. The CDR3 coding sequence is TGTGCCAGTAGAGAACCGAACACTGAAGCTTTCTTT.

The V gene is TRBV6-1, the J gene TRBJ1-6; the match to TRBD1 covers 8 bases. CDR3 size: 17 residues. Unmatched junction bases numbered 13, after V lost 3 bases and J lost 9 bases. Germline CDR1 reads MNHNS; CDR2 reads SASEGT. CDR3 loop: CASSDWTGSSVVSPLHF. In DNA, the CDR3 is TGTGCCAGCAGTGACTGGACAGGGTCCAGTGTCGTTTCACCCCTCCACTTT.

This chain uses TRBV5-1 with TRBJ2-3, with 11 bases identical to TRBD2. The CDR3 has 15 residues. V gave up 4 bases and J gave up 1 base; unmatched junction bases: 2. Per the germline V gene, CDR1 is SGHRS and CDR2 is YFSETQ. CDR3 sequence: CASSRSGGGTDTQYF. For the CDR3, the DNA is TGCGCCAGCAGCCGTAGCGGGGGGGGCACAGATACGCAGTATTTT. Full variable domain (remainder filled in from reference TRBV5-1 and TRBJ2-3): KAGVTQTPRYLIKTRGQQVTLSCSPISGHRSVSWYQQTPGQGLQFLFEYFSETQRNKGNFPGRFSGRQFSNSRSEMNVSTLELGDSALYLCASSRSGGGTDTQYFGPGTRLTVL.

This rearrangement joins TRBV12-5 to TRBJ1-6, with no clear D. Between the trimmed V and J ends, which lost 4 bases and 7 bases, there was a span of 8 bases. Per the germline V gene, CDR1 is LGHNT and CDR2 is FRNRAP. The CDR3 length is 13 residues. The CDR3 loop reads CASGSMLNSPLHF. CDR3 coding DNA: TGTGCTAGTGGTTCAATGTTAAATTCACCCCTCCACTTT.

The CDR3, as DNA: TGTGCCAGCTCACCGCCGGGACAGGGTTTAGAAAAACTGTTTTTT. Translating it yields CASSPPGQGLEKLFF. The chain employs TRBV18 and TRBJ1-4, with 9 bases that match TRBD1. The CDR3 runs 15 residues. Looked up from germline, CDR1 is KGHSH and CDR2 is LQKENI. V was clipped by 3 bases and J by 8 bases; unmatched bases: 7.

The chain joins TRBV3-1 (or the pseudogene TRBV3-2) to TRBJ1-2; no firm D call. The CDR3 totals 13 residues. Per germline, CDR1 LGHDT and CDR2 YNNKEL (reference sequence). Trimming pared 1 base from V and 2 bases from J, leaving 5 bases between. CDR3 protein: CASSQVGNYGYTF. The CDR3 DNA sequence: TGTGCCAGCAGCCAAGTAGGGAACTATGGCTACACCTTC.

The chain is built from TRBV3-1 (or the pseudogene TRBV3-2) and TRBJ1-3, with 7 positions matching TRBD1. Trimming at V came to 1 base and at J to 0 bases, leaving 6 bases not matched to a gene. There are 17 residues in the CDR3. CDR1 and CDR2 from the germline V gene are LGHDT and YNNKEL (reference sequence). The DNA for the CDR3 is TGTGCCAGCAGCCAAGTCGGGACAGCCGGCTCTGGAAACACCATATATTTT. It codes for CASSQVGTAGSGNTIYF.

This clone was seen only a few times. The chain employs TRBV5-1 and TRBJ2-1; TRBD2 matches 9 bases. Germline V lookup: CDR1 SGHRS, CDR2 YFSETQ. Trimming removed 4 bases from V and 2 bases from J; junction bases left unmatched: 7. The CDR3 extends over 16 amino acids. In DNA form, the CDR3 reads TGCGCCAGCAGCACCCTGCGGGGGGGAACCTACAATGAGCAGTTCTTC. Translating it yields CASSTLRGGTYNEQFF.

The chain has TRBV5-1 and TRBJ2-3, with 7 nucleotides matching TRBD1. The V segment lost 5 bases and the J segment 1 base; nucleotides outside the gene matches: 7. The CDR3 loop spans 15 amino acids. From germline, CDR1 is SGHRS and CDR2 YFSETQ. The CDR3 protein is CASSLITGGTDTQYF. CDR3 DNA sequence: TGCGCCAGCAGTTTAATCACAGGGGGCACAGATACGCAGTATTTT.

J is TRBJ2-7 and V is TRBV6-1; the match to TRBD1 covers 10 bases. The CDR3 consists of 15 residues. Looked up from germline, CDR1 is MNHNS and CDR2 is SASEGT. J lost 2 bases, V lost 0 bases, and 1 base had no gene match. The CDR3 loop is CASSEAGTGAYEQYF. Here the CDR3 DNA reads TGTGCCAGCAGTGAAGCGGGGACAGGGGCCTACGAGCAGTACTTC.

The chain joins TRBV11-2 to TRBJ2-7; possibly TRBD2 for D (5 bases). Germline CDR1 and CDR2: SGHAT and FQNNGV. This CDR3 is built from 15 residues. Trimming shortened V by 5 bases and J by 5 bases, and 19 bases separated the two germline ends. The CDR3 nucleotides are TGTGCCAGCAGCCCCCGCCCTCGGGGTTCTCACGAGCAGTACTTC. The encoded protein is CASSPRPRGSHEQYF.

The CDR3 reads CASSSLEGRHDTQYF. In DNA, the CDR3 is TGTGCCAGCAGCTCCCTGGAGGGACGTCACGATACGCAGTATTTT. The rearrangement joins TRBV6-5 to TRBJ2-3; perhaps TRBD2 as D (6 bases). There are 15 residues in the CDR3. In germline, CDR1 is MNHEY, CDR2 SVGAGI. Trimming left V 6 bases short and J 6 bases short, with 19 bases between.

The V call is TRBV19, the J call TRBJ1-6, with no clear D. The germline CDR1 and CDR2 sequences are LNHDA and SQIVND (reference sequence). The CDR3 runs to 13 residues. V lost 5 bases and J lost 8, with 10 bases in between. The CDR3 is CASSSEVYSPLHF. CDR3 DNA: TGTGCCAGTAGTTCGGAGGTCTATTCACCCCTCCACTTT.

The chain links TRBV19 to TRBJ1-1, with D tentatively TRBD1 (6 bases). The CDR3 is made up of 15 amino acids. V was shortened by 3 bases and J by 4 bases, with 15 bases between the two germline ends. Germline V gives CDR1 LNHDA, CDR2 SQIVND (reference sequence). The CDR3 nucleotides read TGTGCCAGTAGTATGGTGGGGGGCTTGGGCACTGAAGCTTTCTTT. Translated, it gives CASSMVGGLGTEAFF. Complete variable domain (other parts from reference TRBV19 and TRBJ1-1): DGGITQSPKYLFRKEGQNVTLSCEQNLNHDAMYWYRQDPGQGLRLIYYSQIVNDFQKGDIAEGYSVSREKKESFPLTVTSAQKNPTAFYLCASSMVGGLGTEAFFGQGTRLTVV.

The chain joins TRBV30 to TRBJ2-2; the D gene is possibly TRBD1 (5 bases). This CDR3 is built from 14 residues. Trimming left V 2 bases short and J 5 bases short, with 12 bases between. Per germline, CDR1 GTSNPN and CDR2 SVGIG (reference sequence). The CDR3 is CAWSHGAGTGELFF. As DNA, the CDR3 is TGTGCCTGGAGTCATGGAGCAGGGACCGGGGAGCTGTTTTTT.

A word on this clone: This sample includes further DNA sequences coding for the same CDR3. CDR3 coding DNA: TGCGCCAGCAGCTTGGCGGGGGCTGGGTACAATGAGCAGTTCTTC. It encodes CASSLAGAGYNEQFF. The chain joins TRBV5-1 to TRBJ2-1; possibly TRBD1 or TRBD2 for D (6 bases each). Germline V lookup: CDR1 SGHRS, CDR2 YFSETQ. Deletions cut 0 bases from V and 4 bases from J, with 11 bases between. CDR3 length: 15 amino acids.

V usage is TRBV11-1 and J usage is TRBJ2-1; D is perhaps TRBD1 (7 bases). The CDR3 has 15 amino acids. Trimming shortened V by 3 bases and J by 4 bases, and 13 bases separated the two germline ends. Germline CDR1 SGHAT, CDR2 FQDESV (reference sequence). CDR3 sequence reads: CASSFRGAPYNEQFF. DNA for the CDR3: TGTGCCAGCAGCTTCAGGGGGGCCCCGTACAATGAGCAGTTCTTC.